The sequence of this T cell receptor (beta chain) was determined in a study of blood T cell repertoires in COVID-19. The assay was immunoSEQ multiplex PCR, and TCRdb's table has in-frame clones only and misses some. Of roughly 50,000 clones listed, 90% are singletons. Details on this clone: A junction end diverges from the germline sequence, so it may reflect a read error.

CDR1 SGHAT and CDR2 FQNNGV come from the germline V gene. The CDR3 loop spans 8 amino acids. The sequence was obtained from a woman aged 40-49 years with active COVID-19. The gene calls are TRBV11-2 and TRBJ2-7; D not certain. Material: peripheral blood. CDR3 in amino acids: CASSLGHF. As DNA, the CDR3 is TGTGCCAGCAGCTTAGGGCACTTC.